Each of the 24 T cell receptor beta chains below was sequenced from the same sample in a study of shared clonotypes between healthy human individuals. Here immunoSEQ multiplex PCR was the method, and the copy in TCRdb shows in-frame clones only, minus some. The sample has some 2,500,000 clones, roughly 93% seen once. Sequencing was performed on naive CD4+ T cells from PBMCs. Sample subset: CD45RA+ positively selected. All receptors come from a man between 18 and 35 years old in good health. Some clones in this sample may be carry-over from other donors' samples.

V usage is TRBV19 and J usage is TRBJ2-5, with no clear D. The CDR3 has 15 amino acids. Germline values: CDR1 LNHDA, CDR2 SQIVND (reference sequence). The V and J ends lost 3 bases and 5 bases respectively, with 16 bases between them. CDR3 region: CASSINFILGETQYF. CDR3 DNA: TGTGCCAGTAGTATTAATTTCATTCTGGGTGAGACCCAGTACTTC.

This clone was seen a single time. The V gene is TRBV7-2, the J gene TRBJ2-1; the match to TRBD1 covers 9 bases. This CDR3 spans 16 amino acids. The germline V gene encodes CDR1 SGHTA and CDR2 FQGNSA. Germline trimming cut 6 bases from V and 4 bases from J; bases unmatched to any gene: 10. The CDR3 loop reads CASRPTGGERYNEQFF. DNA of the CDR3: TGTGCCAGCAGACCTACAGGGGGCGAGCGTTACAATGAGCAGTTCTTC.

Regarding this clone: Relative to the germline gene, one junction end is altered; a read error may explain this. The chain combines TRBV27 with TRBJ2-7; TRBD2 agrees at 12 bases. Germline CDR1 reads MNHEY; CDR2 reads SMNVEV (reference sequence). The CDR3 sequence is 14 residues long. The CDR3 reads CASSLFPGLAGLRF. The DNA of the CDR3 is TGTGCCAGCAGTTTATTTCCGGGACTAGCGGGTTTGCGCTTC.

Comment on this clone: Other nucleotide sequences from this sample produce the same CDR3. The gene calls are TRBV7-2 and TRBJ1-1; no definite D call. Germline-derived CDR1 and CDR2 are SGHTA and FQGNSA. Deletions cut 3 bases from V and 0 bases from J, with 5 bases between. The CDR3 covers 13 residues. CDR3 region: CASSFQLNTEAFF. For the CDR3, the DNA is TGTGCCAGCAGCTTCCAGCTGAACACTGAAGCTTTCTTT.

The chain employs TRBV29-1 and TRBJ2-3; 9 bases agree with TRBD1. CDR3 length: 16 amino acids. Germline trimming cut 0 bases from V and 3 bases from J; bases unmatched to any gene: 7. Germline V CDR1 and CDR2: SQVTM, ANQGSEA. The chain's CDR3 is CSVEDPGTGRTDTQYF. CDR3 DNA sequence: TGCAGCGTTGAAGATCCCGGGACAGGGAGGACAGATACGCAGTATTTT.

The chain recombines TRBV27 with TRBJ1-1, with a possible D match to TRBD1 (6 bases). CDR1 is MNHEY, CDR2 SMNVEV, per germline (reference sequence). The V gene lost 3 bases and the J gene lost 4 bases, with 15 bases spanning the gap. CDR3 length: 15 residues. The CDR3 spells CASSFAGAVGTEAFF. Written as DNA, the CDR3 is TGTGCCAGCAGTTTCGCAGGGGCGGTGGGCACTGAAGCTTTCTTT.

The chain recombines TRBV28 with TRBJ1-5; 8 bases fit TRBD1. The CDR3 length is 18 residues. Germline assignment: CDR1 MDHEN and CDR2 SYDVKM. With 6 bases clipped from V and 2 bases from J, the junction kept 15 bases outside the gene matches. The CDR3 loop is CASRRGQGRGWGNQPQHF. CDR3 coding DNA: TGTGCCAGCAGACGAGGACAGGGACGGGGTTGGGGCAATCAGCCCCAGCATTTT.

This clone has only one observation. Other DNA sequences in the sample encode the same CDR3. The chain recombines TRBV5-1 with TRBJ2-1, with TRBD2 matching over 11 bases. V trimming: 3 bases; J trimming: 5 bases; junction bases outside the gene matches: 4. This CDR3 is built from 15 residues. Germline V gene data show CDR1 as SGHRS and CDR2 as YFSETQ. CDR3 in amino acids: CASSSLAGVNNEQFF. The CDR3 bases are TGCGCCAGCAGCTCACTAGCGGGAGTAAACAATGAGCAGTTCTTC.

This chain joins TRBV5-4 and TRBJ2-3; D not certain. Germline values: CDR1 SGHNT, CDR2 YYREEE (reference sequence). The V gene lost 0 bases and the J gene lost 3 bases, with 8 bases spanning the gap. There are 14 residues in the CDR3. CDR3 residues: CASSLESGTDTQYF. The CDR3 nucleotides read TGTGCCAGCAGCTTGGAGTCTGGGACAGATACGCAGTATTTT.

V gene TRBV7-2 combines with J gene TRBJ1-3, with a weak D call TRBD1 (5 bases). The V gene's germline CDR1 is SGHTA and CDR2 FQGNSA. This CDR3 is 15 amino acids long. V lost 6 bases and J 1 base, leaving 13 bases between the germline ends. The CDR3 bases are TGTGCCAGCAGTCTAAGACAGATATCTGGAAACACCATATATTTT. This translates into CASSLRQISGNTIYF.

The chain has TRBV9 and TRBJ1-5; 7 bases agree with TRBD1. The CDR3 consists of 14 residues. J gave up 4 bases and V 4 bases, and 5 bases lay outside the gene matches. CDR1 and CDR2 from the germline V gene are SGDLS and YYNGEE. The CDR3 sequence is CASSKSRGNQPQHF. The CDR3 DNA reads as TGTGCCAGCAGCAAGTCCAGGGGGAATCAGCCCCAGCATTTT.

V usage is TRBV7-8 and J usage is TRBJ2-7; 10 positions match TRBD1. The CDR3 contains 15 residues. Germline trimming cut 6 bases from V and 2 bases from J; bases unmatched to any gene: 7. Germline V gene lookup returns CDR1 SGHVS and CDR2 FQNEAQ. Here the CDR3 DNA reads TGTGCCAGCAGGGGGGACAGGGGTTCCCCCTACGAGCAGTACTTC. Protein product: CASRGDRGSPYEQYF. Using reference TRBV7-8 and TRBJ2-7 for the parts outside the CDR3, the full variable domain is GAGVSQSPRYKVAKRGQDVALRCDPISGHVSLFWYQQALGQGPEFLTYFQNEAQLDKSGLPSDRFFAERPEGSVSTLKIQRTQQEDSAVYLCASRGDRGSPYEQYFGPGTRLTVT.

The chain couples TRBV7-3 to TRBJ2-5, with D possibly being TRBD1 (5 bases). The CDR3 consists of 16 residues. Trimming left V 5 bases short and J 4 bases short, with 20 bases between. Germline V gene sequence: CDR1 SGHTA, CDR2 FQGTGA. This CDR3 is CASSPLGRSTGETQYF. CDR3 DNA sequence: TGTGCCAGCAGCCCTCTGGGGCGATCAACGGGAGAGACCCAGTACTTC.

The V gene is TRBV18, the J gene TRBJ2-7; TRBD2 aligns across 11 bases. The CDR3 is 15 amino acids. Germline V lookup: CDR1 KGHSH, CDR2 LQKENI. J lost 1 base, V lost 3 bases, and 2 bases had no gene match. The CDR3 nucleotides are TGTGCCAGCTCACCGGGACTAGCGGTATCCTACGAGCAGTACTTC. Residues: CASSPGLAVSYEQYF.

The V call is TRBV5-1, the J call TRBJ1-2; D is possibly TRBD1 (5 bases). CDR3 size: 13 residues. Trimming shortened V by 4 bases and J by 2 bases, and 9 bases separated the two germline ends. Germline CDR1 and CDR2: SGHRS and YFSETQ. Written as DNA, the CDR3 is TGCGCCAGCAGCAAACAGGAGAACTATGGCTACACCTTC. It yields the protein CASSKQENYGYTF.

The chain combines TRBV6-6 with TRBJ1-2; TRBD1 might be the D (6 bases). V lost 6 bases, J lost 13 bases, and 15 bases lay in between. The length of the CDR3 is 11 residues. The V gene's germline CDR1 is MNHNY and CDR2 SVGAGI (reference sequence). The CDR3: CASSTDRQGTF. The CDR3 DNA reads TGTGCCAGCAGCACCGACAGGCAGGGCACCTTC.

The rearrangement joins TRBV4-1 to TRBJ2-7; 8 bases map to TRBD2. The germline V gene encodes CDR1 MGHRA and CDR2 YSYEKL. CDR3 length: 15 residues. V trimming: 3 bases; J trimming: 2 bases; junction bases outside the gene matches: 6. The CDR3 is CASSQVTTSAYEQYF. The CDR3 bases are TGCGCCAGCAGCCAGGTTACGACTAGCGCCTACGAGCAGTACTTC.

This sequence joins TRBV2 and TRBJ2-7; the D call may be TRBD1 or TRBD2 (5 bases each). This CDR3 comprises 13 residues. Trimming pared 6 bases from V and 3 bases from J, leaving 12 bases between. Germline V gene lookup returns CDR1 SNHLY and CDR2 FYNNEI. CDR3 DNA sequence: TGTGCCAGCAGGGGACCAGGGATCTACGAGCAGTACTTC. It codes for CASRGPGIYEQYF.

The rearrangement uses TRBV5-4 and TRBJ2-7, with 8 bases lining up with TRBD1. The germline V gene has CDR1 SGHNT and CDR2 YYREEE (reference sequence). Trimming cost V 7 bases and J 5 bases; bases outside gene matches: 8. The CDR3 runs 13 residues. The CDR3 region is CASGGRGPDEQYF. CDR3 in DNA: TGTGCCAGCGGCGGCAGGGGGCCGGACGAGCAGTACTTC.

The chain links TRBV11-2 to TRBJ2-1, with 7 bases aligning to TRBD1. V lost 6 bases, J lost 9 bases, and 11 bases stayed unmatched. Per the germline V gene, CDR1 is SGHAT and CDR2 is FQNNGV. The CDR3 runs to 14 residues. The CDR3 region has the DNA TGTGCCAGCAGACGTACATCCCACAGGGGTGAGCAGTTCTTC. This translates into CASRRTSHRGEQFF.

V and J are TRBV7-9 and TRBJ2-7, with D maybe TRBD2 (5 bases). The germline V gene has CDR1 SEHNR and CDR2 FQNEAQ (reference sequence). V lost 3 bases and J lost 3, with 6 bases in between. This CDR3 has 12 residues. The CDR3 protein is CASSFGNYEQYF. The CDR3 DNA reads as TGTGCCAGCAGCTTCGGGAACTACGAGCAGTACTTC.

The chain has TRBV19 and TRBJ1-5; tentatively, D is TRBD1 (6 bases). Germline V gene sequence: CDR1 LNHDA, CDR2 SQIVND (reference sequence). Trimming cost V 9 bases and J 4 bases, with 19 bases left between them. The CDR3 length is 15 residues. CDR3 coding DNA: TGTGCCAGCGCTACGGACAGACCCACGAATCAGCCCCAGCATTTT. This translates into CASATDRPTNQPQHF.

The chain employs TRBV27 and TRBJ2-1; 10 nucleotides agree with TRBD1. CDR3 length: 14 residues. From germline, CDR1 is MNHEY and CDR2 SMNVEV (reference sequence). V gave up 3 bases and J gave up 13 bases; unmatched junction bases: 9. DNA of the CDR3: TGTGCCAGCAGTTTCTGGACAGGGGGTAAGGTACAGTTCTTC. It codes for CASSFWTGGKVQFF.

This clone was seen only once. V gene TRBV5-6 combines with J gene TRBJ1-1, with D hard to call. The germline V and J ends were trimmed by 3 bases and 1 base, with 13 bases remaining between them. Germline assignment: CDR1 SGHDT and CDR2 YYEEEE. The CDR3 covers 15 residues. Written as DNA, the CDR3 is TGTGCCAGCAGCTCGGCGAAGGGAGGGAACACTGAAGCTTTCTTT. Protein: CASSSAKGGNTEAFF.